Shown below are 8 T cell receptor beta chains from a single sample sequenced in a study of breast tumors, draining lymph nodes, adjacent tissues. One entry per CDR3 protein, called by TCRdb with MiXCR from the multiplex PCR reads. Of tens of thousands of distinct CDR3 sequences listed, 41% are singletons. The specimen was breast tumor tissue. Source of these receptors: a female donor with breast cancer. Some clones in this sample may be carry-over from other donors' samples.

This clonotype was seen many times. V gene TRBV2 combines with J gene TRBJ1-2; a weak D match, TRBD1 (6 bases). Germline-derived CDR1 and CDR2 are SNHLY and FYNNEI. The CDR3 spans 12 residues. Trimming stripped 4 bases from V and 4 bases from J, with 7 bases between. DNA for the CDR3: TGTGCCAGCAGTGGGACAGCCTATGGCTACACCTTC. As protein: CASSGTAYGYTF.

Many counts were recorded for this clonotype. The chain uses TRBV5-1 and TRBJ2-2; D gene ambiguous. CDR3 length equals 15 residues. Trimming cost V 2 bases and J 2 bases, with 10 bases left between them. Germline loops: CDR1 SGHRS, CDR2 YFSETQ. Here the CDR3 reads CASSFGRINTGELFF. CDR3 sequence (DNA): TGCGCCAGCAGCTTCGGACGGATAAACACCGGGGAGCTGTTTTTT. Full variable domain (missing parts from reference TRBV5-1 and TRBJ2-2): KAGVTQTPRYLIKTRGQQVTLSCSPISGHRSVSWYQQTPGQGLQFLFEYFSETQRNKGNFPGRFSGRQFSNSRSEMNVSTLELGDSALYLCASSFGRINTGELFFGEGSRLTVL.

The sample holds many counts of this clonotype. J is TRBJ2-2 and V is TRBV7-8; TRBD1 matches at 7 bases. J gave up 2 bases and V 6 bases, and 12 bases lay outside the gene matches. Germline lookup yields CDR1 SGHVS and CDR2 FQNEAQ. The CDR3 length is 17 residues. The CDR3 sequence is CASRYAGAGGNTGELFF. CDR3 bases: TGTGCCAGCAGATATGCTGGGGCAGGGGGAAACACCGGGGAGCTGTTTTTT.

This clonotype came up many times. V usage is TRBV6-6 and J usage is TRBJ2-3, with TRBD2 matching 12 bases. V was pared by 8 bases and J by 3 bases, with 9 bases of the junction left unmatched. CDR1 MNHNY and CDR2 SVGAGI come from the germline V gene (reference sequence). The CDR3 covers 16 residues. The CDR3 spells CASYSLAGGKTDTQYF. As DNA, the CDR3 is TGTGCCAGCTATTCACTAGCGGGAGGTAAAACAGATACGCAGTATTTT.

CDR3 in amino acids: CASSSNRGPKLYEQYF. For the CDR3, the DNA is TGTGCCAGCAGCTCAAACAGGGGACCGAAGCTATACGAGCAGTACTTC. The chain has TRBV5-6 and TRBJ2-7; 7 nucleotides line up with TRBD1. Germline-derived CDR1 and CDR2 are SGHDT and YYEEEE. With 3 bases clipped from V and 4 bases from J, the junction kept 13 bases outside the gene matches. This CDR3 is built from 16 residues.

This clonotype was counted between two and nine times. The chain couples TRBV18 to TRBJ1-4; maybe TRBD1 (6 bases). This CDR3 spans 13 amino acids. Germline loops: CDR1 KGHSH, CDR2 LQKENI. Trimming removed 2 bases at V and 8 bases at J, with 9 bases between. The DNA of the CDR3 is TGTGCCAGCTCACCAAGGGGGAAAGAAAAACTGTTTTTT. Protein: CASSPRGKEKLFF.

In the case of this clonotype: No conserved phenylalanine or tryptophan is present at the end of the CDR3, so a read error is the likely explanation. The rearrangement uses TRBV7-7 and TRBJ2-5; tentatively, D is TRBD1 or TRBD2 (5 bases each). The V gene's germline CDR1 is SSHAT and CDR2 FNYEAQ (reference sequence). This CDR3 is 14 amino acids long. CDR3: CASSLGLGTETQYL. The CDR3 bases are TGTGCTAGCAGCTTAGGATTGGGGACCGAGACCCAGTACCTC.

V gene TRBV7-9 combines with J gene TRBJ2-7, with 16 bases aligning to TRBD2. J lost 4 bases, V lost 4 bases, and 4 bases had no gene match. This CDR3 region has 16 residues. The germline V gene encodes CDR1 SEHNR and CDR2 FQNEAQ (reference sequence). CDR3 bases: TGTGCCAGCAGCTATCCGGGACTAGCGGGAGGGTACGAGCAGTACTTC. Protein: CASSYPGLAGGYEQYF.